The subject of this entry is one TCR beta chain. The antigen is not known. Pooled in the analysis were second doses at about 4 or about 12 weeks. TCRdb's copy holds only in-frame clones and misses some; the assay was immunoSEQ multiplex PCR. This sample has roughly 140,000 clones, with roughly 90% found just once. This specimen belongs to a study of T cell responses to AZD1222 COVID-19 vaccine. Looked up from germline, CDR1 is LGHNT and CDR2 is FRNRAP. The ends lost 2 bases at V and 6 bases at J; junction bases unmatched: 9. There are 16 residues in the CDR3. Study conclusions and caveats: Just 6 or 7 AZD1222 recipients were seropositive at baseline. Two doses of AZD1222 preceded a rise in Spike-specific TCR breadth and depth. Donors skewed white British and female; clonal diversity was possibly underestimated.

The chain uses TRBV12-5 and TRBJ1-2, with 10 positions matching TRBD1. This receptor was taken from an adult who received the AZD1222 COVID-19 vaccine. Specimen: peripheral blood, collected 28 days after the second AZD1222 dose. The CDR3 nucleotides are TGTGCTAGTGGTTTGAATGGGGGGACAGGGGATAATGGCTACACCTTC. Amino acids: CASGLNGGTGDNGYTF.